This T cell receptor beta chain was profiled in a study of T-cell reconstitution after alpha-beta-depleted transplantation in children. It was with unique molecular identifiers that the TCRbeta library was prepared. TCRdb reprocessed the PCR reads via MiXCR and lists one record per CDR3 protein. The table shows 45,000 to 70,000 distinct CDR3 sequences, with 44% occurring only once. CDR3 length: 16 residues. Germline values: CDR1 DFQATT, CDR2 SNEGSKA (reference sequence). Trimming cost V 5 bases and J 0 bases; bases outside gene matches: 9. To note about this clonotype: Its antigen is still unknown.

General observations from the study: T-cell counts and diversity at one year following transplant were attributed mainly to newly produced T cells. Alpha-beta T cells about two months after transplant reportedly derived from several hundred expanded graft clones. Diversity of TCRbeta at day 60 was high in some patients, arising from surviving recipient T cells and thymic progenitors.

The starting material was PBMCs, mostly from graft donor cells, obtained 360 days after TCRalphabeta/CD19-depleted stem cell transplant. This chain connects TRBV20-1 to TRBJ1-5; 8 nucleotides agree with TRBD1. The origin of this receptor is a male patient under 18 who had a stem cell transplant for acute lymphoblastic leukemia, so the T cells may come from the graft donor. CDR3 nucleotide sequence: TGCAGTGCTTCCGGACAGGGATCATATAGCAATCAGCCCCAGCATTTT. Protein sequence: CSASGQGSYSNQPQHF.